This T cell receptor (beta chain) was observed in a study of T cell responses to AZD1222 COVID-19 vaccine. The table lists this clone with a count of one. The assay was immunoSEQ multiplex PCR, and TCRdb's table has in-frame clones only and misses some. The table lists 88,000 or so clones, roughly 89% of them singletons. The clonotype was recovered from an adult who received the AZD1222 COVID-19 vaccine. Source: peripheral blood, taken 28 days after the second AZD1222 dose.

CDR3 DNA sequence: TGTGCCAGCAGTTACACGACAGCCTTAACCTACAATGAGCAGTTCTTC. This encodes CASSYTTALTYNEQFF. The chain recombines TRBV6-5 with TRBJ2-1; D is perhaps TRBD1 (5 bases). The CDR3 loop spans 16 amino acids. V lost 2 bases to trimming and J lost 2 bases, with 13 bases between them. The V gene's germline CDR1 is MNHEY and CDR2 SVGAGI.